A single sample gave rise to the 13 T cell receptor beta chains below, sequenced in a study of T cell changes during pregnancy in multiple sclerosis. The method was immunoSEQ multiplex PCR; TCRdb's version includes in-frame clones alone and lacks a portion of them. The sample has 29,000 or so clones; roughly nine tenths are singletons. This sample comprised CD8+ T cells from peripheral blood mononuclear cells, obtained in the second trimester of pregnancy. These receptors came from a female donor with multiple sclerosis, enrolled in a pregnancy study.

V gene TRBV4-3 combines with J gene TRBJ1-1; the D gene is possibly TRBD1 (6 bases). Per the germline V gene, CDR1 is LGHNA and CDR2 is YSLEER. With 0 bases removed from V and 0 bases from J, the gap between germline ends came to 8 bases. The CDR3 runs to 15 residues. The CDR3 nucleotides read TGCGCCAGCAGCCAAGACCAGGGGCTGAACACTGAAGCTTTCTTT. This encodes CASSQDQGLNTEAFF.

The gene calls are TRBV13 and TRBJ2-3, with a weak D call TRBD2 (6 bases). Per the germline V gene, CDR1 is PRHDT and CDR2 is FYEKMQ (reference sequence). The CDR3 totals 15 residues. Between the trimmed V and J ends, which lost 0 bases and 6 bases, there was a span of 13 bases. DNA of the CDR3: TGTGCCAGCAGCTTAGGCCATGGAGGGCCTGATACGCAGTATTTT. This sequence encodes CASSLGHGGPDTQYF.

The rearrangement uses TRBV27 and TRBJ2-7; 8 bases agree with TRBD1. This CDR3 comprises 11 residues. The V and J ends lost 6 bases and 9 bases, in that order; junction bases with no gene match: 4. Germline CDR1 is MNHEY and CDR2 is SMNVEV (reference sequence). The CDR3 protein is CASSSGGGQYF. The DNA of the CDR3 is TGTGCCAGCAGCTCAGGGGGCGGGCAGTACTTC.

The chain combines TRBV4-3 with TRBJ2-1; TRBD2 aligns across 8 bases. The germline V gene has CDR1 LGHNA and CDR2 YSLEER. The CDR3 extends over 16 amino acids. V lost 1 base to trimming and J lost 4 bases; unmatched junction nucleotides: 6. DNA of the CDR3: TGCGCCAGCAGCCAAGGATCTAGCGGGCAATACAATGAGCAGTTCTTC. Encoded protein: CASSQGSSGQYNEQFF.

This clone has a single count. J is TRBJ2-1 and V is TRBV27; 10 bases map to TRBD1. Germline CDR1 is MNHEY and CDR2 is SMNVEV (reference sequence). Trimming at V came to 10 bases and at J to 8 bases, leaving 14 bases not matched to a gene. The length of the CDR3 is 15 residues. CDR3 region: CAINRQGAKWYEQFF. The CDR3 region has the DNA TGTGCCATCAATCGACAGGGGGCAAAGTGGTATGAGCAGTTCTTC.

This chain connects TRBV11-2 to TRBJ1-2; D gene uncertain. CDR3 length: 14 amino acids. Looked up from germline, CDR1 is SGHAT and CDR2 is FQNNGV. The V end lost 0 bases, the J end lost 5 bases, and 10 bases lay between the germline ends. The CDR3: CASSLDTLFYGYTF. The CDR3 nucleotides read TGTGCCAGCAGCTTAGATACTCTATTTTATGGCTACACCTTC.

In its sample, this clone was seen once. This rearrangement joins TRBV6-1 to TRBJ2-7, with TRBD2 matching over 9 bases. V was clipped by 6 bases and J by 1 base; unmatched bases: 4. The CDR3 covers 14 residues. In germline, CDR1 is MNHNS, CDR2 SASEGT. CDR3 in DNA: TGTGCCAGCAGGGGACTAGCAAATTCCTACGAGCAGTACTTC. Its translation: CASRGLANSYEQYF.

The chain joins TRBV29-1 to TRBJ1-1, with D unresolved. The V gene lost 8 bases and the J gene lost 4 bases, with 17 bases spanning the gap. The CDR3 length is 13 residues. Germline CDR1 is SQVTM and CDR2 is ANQGSEA. CDR3 coding DNA: TGCAGCACCCCTCGAGAAGGGAGCACTGAAGCTTTCTTT. The encoded protein is CSTPREGSTEAFF.

This chain connects TRBV4-3 to TRBJ2-2; TRBD1 might be the D (6 bases). V was trimmed by 3 bases and J by 2 bases, leaving 7 bases between them. CDR1 LGHNA and CDR2 YSLEER come from the germline V gene. CDR3 length: 14 residues. CDR3 nucleotides: TGCGCCAGCAGCCAGGGACATAACACCGGGGAGCTGTTTTTT. This gives the protein CASSQGHNTGELFF.

The chain carries TRBV9 and TRBJ1-2; no clear D. CDR3 length equals 12 residues. V lost 4 bases, J lost 1 base, and 5 bases lay in between. Germline-derived CDR1 and CDR2 are SGDLS and YYNGEE. The CDR3 loop is CASSPNNYGYTF. The CDR3 DNA is TGTGCCAGCAGCCCCAATAACTATGGCTACACCTTC.

This rearrangement joins TRBV7-2 to TRBJ2-7, with a tentative D call TRBD1 (6 bases). Looked up from germline, CDR1 is SGHTA and CDR2 is FQGNSA. The CDR3 totals 15 residues. Trimming took off 4 bases at V and 3 bases at J, with 16 bases between the two ends. This CDR3 reads CASSSLLGTSYEQYF. CDR3 nucleotide sequence: TGTGCCAGCAGCTCCTTGCTGGGGACAAGCTACGAGCAGTACTTC.

The chain links TRBV30 to TRBJ2-7; D not certain. V was pared by 0 bases and J by 6 bases, with 21 bases between. Germline CDR1 and CDR2: GTSNPN and SVGIG (reference sequence). There are 16 residues in the CDR3. CDR3 in DNA: TGTGCCTGGAGTGTAAAATACTCTAGTAAGGTACTCGAGCAGTACTTC. Its protein is CAWSVKYSSKVLEQYF.

This chain connects TRBV6-5 to TRBJ1-4, with 8 positions matching TRBD1. The junction had 5 bases not matched to a gene; V was cut back by 5 bases and J by 3 bases. CDR3 size: 15 residues. Germline CDR1 is MNHEY and CDR2 is SVGAGI. CDR3 region: CASSTGQGPNEKLFF. The CDR3, as DNA: TGTGCCAGCAGTACCGGACAGGGACCTAATGAAAAACTGTTTTTT.